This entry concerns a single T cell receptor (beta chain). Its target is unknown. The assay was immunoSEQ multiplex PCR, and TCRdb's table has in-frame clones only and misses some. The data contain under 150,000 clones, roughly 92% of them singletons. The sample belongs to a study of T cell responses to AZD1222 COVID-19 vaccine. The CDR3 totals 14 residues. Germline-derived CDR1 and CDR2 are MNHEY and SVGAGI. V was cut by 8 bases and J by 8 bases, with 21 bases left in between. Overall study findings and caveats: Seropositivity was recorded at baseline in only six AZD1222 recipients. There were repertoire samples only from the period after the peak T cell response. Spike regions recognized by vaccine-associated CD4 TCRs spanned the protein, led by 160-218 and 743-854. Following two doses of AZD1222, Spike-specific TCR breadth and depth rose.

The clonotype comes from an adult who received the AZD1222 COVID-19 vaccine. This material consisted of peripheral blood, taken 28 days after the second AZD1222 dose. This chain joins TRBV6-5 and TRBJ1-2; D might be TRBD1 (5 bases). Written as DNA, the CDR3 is TGTGCCAGCGGACTTTTCGGGGCCGCCTGGGGCTACACCTTC. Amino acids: CASGLFGAAWGYTF.